These 23 T cell receptor beta chains share one sample of origin, sequenced in a study of blood T cell repertoires in COVID-19. Measured with immunoSEQ multiplex PCR; TCRdb has only the in-frame clones, and not every one. Of some 320,000 clones listed, more than 90% are singletons. The sample taken for sequencing was PBMCs or T cells enriched from blood (not recorded which). Receptors were obtained from a man in his fifties or sixties who had recovered from COVID-19.

The chain links TRBV18 to TRBJ1-1; D not certain. Germline V lookup: CDR1 KGHSH, CDR2 LQKENI. Trimming cost V 2 bases and J 1 base, with 14 bases left between them. The CDR3 sequence is 16 residues long. The CDR3 sequence is CASSPFSLGGNTEAFF. The CDR3 DNA sequence: TGTGCCAGCTCACCATTTAGCCTCGGCGGGAACACTGAAGCTTTCTTT.

This clone has just one count. The chain has TRBV9 and TRBJ1-2, with TRBD1 matching over 11 bases. Germline V gene data show CDR1 as SGDLS and CDR2 as YYNGEE. This CDR3 contains 15 residues. J lost 7 bases, V lost 3 bases, and 8 bases had no gene match. The DNA of the CDR3 is TGTGCCAGCAGCGCCTCCGGGACAGGGGGTTTTGGCTACACCTTC. Protein product: CASSASGTGGFGYTF. Full variable domain (missing parts from reference TRBV9 and TRBJ1-2): DSGVTQTPKHLITATGQRVTLRCSPRSGDLSVYWYQQSLDQGLQFLIQYYNGEERAKGNILERFSAQQFPDLHSELNLSSLELGDSALYFCASSASGTGGFGYTFGSGTRLTVV.

V and J are TRBV5-1 and TRBJ2-5; D is uncertain. Germline values: CDR1 SGHRS, CDR2 YFSETQ. Trimming pared 0 bases from V and 4 bases from J, leaving 10 bases between. The CDR3 spans 14 residues. CDR3 coding DNA: TGCGCCAGCAGCTTGGAAGCTACTACAGAGACCCAGTACTTC. Translating it yields CASSLEATTETQYF.

For the CDR3, the DNA is TGCGCCAGCAGCTCAGACACCAACAATGAGCAGTTCTTC. Amino acids: CASSSDTNNEQFF. This chain connects TRBV5-1 to TRBJ2-1; D is uncertain. The V gene lost 3 bases and the J gene lost 5 bases, with 9 bases spanning the gap. Looked up from germline, CDR1 is SGHRS and CDR2 is YFSETQ. The CDR3 has 13 amino acids.

As for this clone: The sample contains more than one DNA sequence encoding this CDR3. J is TRBJ1-2 and V is TRBV5-1; TRBD1 matches 10 bases. Germline loops: CDR1 SGHRS, CDR2 YFSETQ. Germline trimming cut 4 bases from V and 8 bases from J; bases unmatched to any gene: 5. The CDR3 consists of 13 residues. The CDR3 loop reads CASSPGQGYGYTF. CDR3 coding DNA: TGCGCCAGCAGCCCGGGACAGGGGTACGGCTACACCTTC.

This rearrangement joins TRBV7-2 to TRBJ2-7; TRBD1 matches 9 bases. The germline CDR1 and CDR2 sequences are SGHTA and FQGNSA. The CDR3 is made up of 16 amino acids. Trimming at V came to 2 bases and at J to 3 bases, leaving 8 bases not matched to a gene. This CDR3 reads CASSLMAGTGNYEQYF. The CDR3 DNA reads TGTGCCAGCAGCTTAATGGCTGGGACAGGGAACTACGAGCAGTACTTC.

This chain uses TRBV4-2 with TRBJ1-2; the match to TRBD1 covers 7 bases. The CDR3 extends over 15 amino acids. Germline V gives CDR1 LGHNA, CDR2 YNFKEQ. With V trimmed by 4 bases and J by 2 bases, 7 bases remained unmatched. The CDR3 sequence: CASSRGQAGNYGYTF. The DNA for the CDR3 is TGTGCCAGCAGCCGCGGACAGGCCGGGAACTATGGCTACACCTTC.

The chain recombines TRBV3-1 (or the pseudogene TRBV3-2) with TRBJ2-5; no firm D call. Germline V lookup: CDR1 LGHDT, CDR2 YNNKEL (reference sequence). The CDR3 spans 15 residues. The V and J ends lost 1 base and 1 base respectively, with 10 bases between them. The CDR3 DNA sequence: TGTGCCAGCAGCCAAGTGACGGGTTTCCAAGAGACCCAGTACTTC. It is translated as CASSQVTGFQETQYF.

The chain is built from TRBV27 and TRBJ1-2; 12 nucleotides match TRBD1. The CDR3 is 17 amino acids. Germline V lookup: CDR1 MNHEY, CDR2 SMNVEV (reference sequence). The V gene end was trimmed by 7 bases and the J gene end by 7 bases; junction bases not matched to a gene: 16. The CDR3 DNA reads TGTGCCAGCACTAATAATCCGGGACAGGGGGCCCGCTTTGGCTACACCTTC. Amino acid sequence: CASTNNPGQGARFGYTF.

The DNA for the CDR3 is TGTGCCAGCAGCTTTGGTAGCGGGGGGGCGGAGACCCAGTACTTC. Amino acid sequence: CASSFGSGGAETQYF. The chain couples TRBV5-4 to TRBJ2-5; TRBD2 matches 11 bases. Trimming took 2 bases from V and 5 from J; bases not matched to a gene: 5. CDR1 and CDR2 from the germline V gene are SGHNT and YYREEE (reference sequence). The CDR3 covers 15 residues.

The V call is TRBV29-1, the J call TRBJ2-1, with D possibly matching TRBD1 (6 bases). The germline CDR1 and CDR2 sequences are SQVTM and ANQGSEA. The CDR3 contains 13 residues. V was trimmed by 2 bases and J by 3 bases, leaving 8 bases between them. This CDR3 reads CSVEKDSYNEQFF. CDR3 sequence (DNA): TGCAGCGTTGAAAAGGACAGCTACAATGAGCAGTTCTTC.

V is TRBV5-1 and J is TRBJ2-1; TRBD1 might be the D (6 bases). With 4 bases removed from V and 7 bases from J, the gap between germline ends came to 9 bases. The CDR3 has 12 amino acids. Germline V gene lookup returns CDR1 SGHRS and CDR2 YFSETQ. This CDR3 reads CASSVDRNEQFF. CDR3 DNA sequence: TGCGCCAGCAGCGTGGACAGAAATGAGCAGTTCTTC.

This chain links TRBV30 with TRBJ2-2; 7 bases line up with TRBD2. The V gene's germline CDR1 is GTSNPN and CDR2 SVGIG (reference sequence). The trim removed 0 bases at V and 4 bases at J, leaving 8 bases unmatched. The CDR3 sequence is 16 residues long. The CDR3 DNA reads as TGTGCCTGGAGTGTTTTAGCGGGCAAGGTCACCGGGGAGCTGTTTTTT. Its translation is CAWSVLAGKVTGELFF.

V usage is TRBV7-2 and J usage is TRBJ1-5; 7 positions match TRBD1. The junction had 7 bases not matched to a gene; V was cut back by 5 bases and J by 9 bases. CDR3 length equals 13 residues. CDR1 SGHTA and CDR2 FQGNSA come from the germline V gene. CDR3 amino acids: CASSRDSSGPQHF. The CDR3 nucleotides read TGTGCCAGCAGCCGGGACAGCTCCGGGCCCCAGCATTTT.

The rearrangement joins TRBV19 to TRBJ1-1; D is unresolved. Germline-derived CDR1 and CDR2 are LNHDA and SQIVND (reference sequence). The V gene lost 3 bases and the J gene lost 4 bases, with 12 bases spanning the gap. CDR3 length: 14 amino acids. Here the CDR3 reads CASSIESGVTEAFF. As DNA, the CDR3 is TGTGCCAGTAGTATCGAATCCGGGGTCACTGAAGCTTTCTTT. Full variable domain (rest looked up from reference TRBV19 and TRBJ1-1): DGGITQSPKYLFRKEGQNVTLSCEQNLNHDAMYWYRQDPGQGLRLIYYSQIVNDFQKGDIAEGYSVSREKKESFPLTVTSAQKNPTAFYLCASSIESGVTEAFFGQGTRLTVV.

This sequence joins TRBV14 and TRBJ2-1; unclear D gene. The CDR3 loop spans 15 amino acids. Germline V gene lookup returns CDR1 SGHDN and CDR2 FVKESK. Trimming shortened V by 0 bases and J by 0 bases, and 6 bases separated the two germline ends. CDR3 amino acids: CASSQDLSSYNEQFF. CDR3 nucleotide sequence: TGTGCCAGCAGCCAAGACTTGAGCTCCTACAATGAGCAGTTCTTC.

V usage is TRBV7-2 and J usage is TRBJ2-5, with 7 bases fitting TRBD1. The V segment lost 5 bases and the J segment 2 bases; nucleotides outside the gene matches: 11. Germline CDR1 reads SGHTA; CDR2 reads FQGNSA. This CDR3 spans 16 amino acids. CDR3 region: CASSHNPWGQQETQYF. The CDR3 coding sequence is TGTGCCAGCAGCCACAACCCTTGGGGACAGCAAGAGACCCAGTACTTC.

V is TRBV5-4 and J is TRBJ1-4; TRBD1 aligns across 11 bases. The V gene end was trimmed by 3 bases and the J gene end by 8 bases; junction bases not matched to a gene: 6. The CDR3 length is 15 residues. Germline CDR1 and CDR2: SGHNT and YYREEE (reference sequence). CDR3 loop: CASSSLGTGGEKLFF. In DNA, the CDR3 is TGTGCCAGCAGCTCGCTGGGGACAGGGGGGGAAAAACTGTTTTTT. Full variable domain (outside the CDR3, taken from reference TRBV5-4 and TRBJ1-4): ETGVTQSPTHLIKTRGQQVTLRCSSQSGHNTVSWYQQALGQGPQFIFQYYREEENGRGNFPPRFSGLQFPNYSSELNVNALELDDSALYLCASSSLGTGGEKLFFGSGTQLSVL.

The genes are TRBV6-5 and TRBJ1-5; 7 bases line up with TRBD1. There are 14 residues in the CDR3. CDR1 and CDR2 (germline): MNHEY, SVGAGI. The V segment lost 6 bases and the J segment 7 bases; nucleotides outside the gene matches: 9. In DNA form, the CDR3 reads TGTGCCAGCAGGACGGGTCAGGGGGGACAGCCCCAGCATTTT. It translates to CASRTGQGGQPQHF.

The chain employs TRBV6-5 and TRBJ1-1; possible D gene TRBD1, 5 bases. Germline V gene lookup returns CDR1 MNHEY and CDR2 SVGAGI. Trimming shortened V by 3 bases and J by 4 bases, and 15 bases separated the two germline ends. The CDR3 sequence is 15 residues long. The CDR3 sequence is CASSYREGVGTEAFF. The DNA of the CDR3 is TGTGCCAGCAGTTATAGGGAAGGGGTGGGCACTGAAGCTTTCTTT.

The chain has TRBV6-5 and TRBJ2-7; a possible D gene is TRBD2 (6 bases). Germline V gene sequence: CDR1 MNHEY, CDR2 SVGAGI. V lost 8 bases and J lost 2, with 13 bases in between. The CDR3 length is 13 residues. CDR3 region: CASQGEAAYEQYF. CDR3 sequence (DNA): TGTGCCAGCCAAGGGGAGGCCGCCTACGAGCAGTACTTC.

V gene TRBV19 combines with J gene TRBJ2-1; tentative D call: TRBD1 (6 bases). The V end was cut by 5 bases, the J end by 6 bases, with 14 bases between. Germline V gene lookup returns CDR1 LNHDA and CDR2 SQIVND (reference sequence). The CDR3 is 14 residues long. The CDR3 protein is CASSPRRGSNEQFF. The CDR3 coding sequence is TGTGCCAGTAGTCCCCGAAGGGGGTCCAATGAGCAGTTCTTC. The full variable domain, its missing parts supplied by reference TRBV19 and TRBJ2-1, is DGGITQSPKYLFRKEGQNVTLSCEQNLNHDAMYWYRQDPGQGLRLIYYSQIVNDFQKGDIAEGYSVSREKKESFPLTVTSAQKNPTAFYLCASSPRRGSNEQFFGPGTRLTVL.

V gene TRBV7-9 combines with J gene TRBJ2-2; 7 bases are shared with TRBD2. The V gene end was trimmed by 2 bases and the J gene end by 2 bases; junction bases not matched to a gene: 11. The germline gives CDR1 SEHNR, CDR2 FQNEAQ (reference sequence). The CDR3 has 18 residues. CDR3 protein: CASSLTPGGDSNTGELFF. CDR3 bases: TGTGCCAGCAGCTTAACCCCGGGGGGAGACAGTAACACCGGGGAGCTGTTTTTT.